The clone carrying this T cell receptor (beta chain) has just a few counts. What it recognizes is unknown. Cultured CD4+ T cells had their DNA profiled by the Oncomine TCR Beta short-read assay. Each CDR3 protein is one row after TCRdb ran MiXCR on the PCR reads. The sample includes roughly 10,000 distinct CDR3 sequences, about 53% of them seen just once. The sample belongs to a study of vaccination and CD4 T cells after COVID-19. Treatment reported: approximately 9-day PBMC culture with coronavirus spike peptide pools or control peptides (ViraFEST assay). Trimming pared 1 base from V and 6 bases from J, leaving 10 bases between. From germline, CDR1 is MNHNS and CDR2 SASEGT. The CDR3 contains 14 residues.

V gene TRBV6-1 combines with J gene TRBJ1-5; weak D call: TRBD1 (5 bases). This clonotype originated in a human donor who had recovered from COVID-19. Material: CD4+ T cells from blood, cultured in vitro. The CDR3 DNA sequence: TGTGCCAGCAGTGAAGGGGGCTGGGCTCAGCCCCAGCATTTT. This encodes CASSEGGWAQPQHF.